This T cell receptor (beta chain) was identified in a study of T cell changes during pregnancy in multiple sclerosis. This CDR3 spans 13 amino acids. The V end lost 6 bases, the J end lost 5 bases, and 13 bases lay between the germline ends. Per germline, CDR1 SGHTA and CDR2 FQGNSA. Libraries were prepared by immunoSEQ multiplex PCR; TCRdb keeps only in-frame clonotypes and omits some of them. The sample comprises about 57,000 clones, about 91% of which are singletons, and about 3.7% rests with the top ten. This TCR was sampled from a female donor in good health, enrolled as a control in a pregnancy study. This material consisted of peripheral blood, taken after pregnancy. The rearrangement joins TRBV7-2 to TRBJ1-1; weak D call: TRBD1 (5 bases). The CDR3 DNA follows: TGTGCCAGCAGACACAGCGGGGGAACTGAAGCTTTCTTT. This codes for CASRHSGGTEAFF.